This T cell receptor (beta chain) was recorded in a study of human T cells and chemical hapten exposure (dated by TCRdb to about 2021). Turning to the overall study: For sensitization, 2% DPC in acetone was applied to an approximately 2 cm by approximately 2 cm area of upper inner arm skin. Blood for TCR sequencing was provided by twenty-nine alopecia patients at one to four time points (pre-sensitization, 2, 6 and 24 weeks). Libraries were pooled for sequencing, and variation in per-sample TCR yields was attributed mainly to small differences in library volumes within the pool. Throughout the roughly 25-week study period, patients were also given weekly therapeutic DPC doses on the scalp. Blood samples were taken from patients before sensitization (week 0) and at 2, 6 and about 24 weeks after DPC sensitization. In alopecia patients, the study followed how the peripheral blood TCR repertoire changed in vivo over primary and secondary sensitization to diphenylcyclopropenone (DPC), a hapten. Most of the patients in the cohort were female, and the cohort covered alopecia areata with under or over 50% scalp involvement, alopecia totalis and alopecia universalis. Patch testing was performed on the upper back with Finn chambers containing 0.01% DPC, and the patch tests were scored after 6 days according to International Contact Dermatitis Research Group standards.

Findings and caveats that apply to the study as a whole: A positive correlation was found between the number of PT1 expanded TCRs and patch test score, with significance reached at thresholds 8, 16 and 32 but not 4. Alopecia, a presumed autoimmune disease, was present in all patients, so the immune response of the patients might differ from that of healthy individuals. After repeated subsampling, the strength of the expansion versus patch-test correlation and the threshold at which it became significant changed. Significantly more large CDR3 similarity clusters were formed by expanded TCRs than by pre-sensitization or healthy control sets, consistent with antigen-driven responses. DPC sensitization did not change the number of TCRs with a frequency above 1 in 1000, and there was no evidence of changes in global repertoire structure.

Interpreted using the paper, the time point label stands for: patch test 3, about 24 weeks after DPC sensitization. Read against the paper, the sample's treatment or condition label means: therapeutic diphenylcyclopropenone sensitization with weekly scalp DPC. At every patch-test visit, the blood draw took place before the patch test was put on. Patients were considered eligible if aged 18 to 70, diagnosed with alopecia and deemed suitable for DPC therapy, and patients were excluded if pregnant. Total RNA was extracted from unfractionated whole blood collected in Tempus Blood RNA tubes. Counted from cysteine to phenylalanine, this CDR3 has 13 amino acids. The kept DNA is CDR3 alone, 39 bases in frame from the first base. CDR1 and CDR2, per the germline V gene, are MDHEN and SYDVKM. A note on this clonotype: The antigen it binds to is not known. A junction end diverges from the germline sequence, so it may reflect a read error.

Libraries came from RACE. Sequencing relied on a NextSeq 500. Library preparation attached unique molecular identifiers to individual cDNA molecules for quantitative, reproducible TCR counting. Both TCR alpha and TCR beta chains were sequenced from each blood RNA sample. As for the original processing: A median of about 87,000 TCRs per sample was observed, with a range of about 20,000 to 750,000. The Decombinator software suite was used to annotate V, J and CDR3 in the TCR reads. For the PS versus PT1 abundance plots, all samples were subsampled to the same number of TCRs (28,000). TCRs were defined as expanded if absent before sensitization and observed at least eight times at the 2-week time point. TCRdb trimmed public reads at Q25 via fastp, called clones via MiXCR and kept in-frame beta chains. Rows with one shared CDR3 protein collapse into an entry with the most common genes and DNA. The V and J calls were not made by the authors but by TCRdb's processing. For this sample the table gives 80,000 to 100,000 distinct CDR3 sequences, of which approximately 11% were detected only once. The ten largest clones take up 0.8% to 1.2% of the sample.

The sequence derives from a woman aged 25 to 39 with alopecia areata. Some clones in this sample may be carry-over from other donors' samples. The sequence links TRBV28 to TRBJ2-6; 8 nucleotides in the junction match TRBD1. Sequencing was performed on whole blood, taken in connection with sensitization to the hapten diphenylcyclopropenone (DPC). The nucleotides are TGTGCCAGCAGATTGACAGGGGTCAACGTCCTGACTTTC. It translates to CASRLTGVNVLTF.